The TCR beta chain described here comes from a study of glioma-infiltrating T cells after dendritic cell vaccination. About the research overall: Three intradermal dendritic cell vaccine injections were given every two weeks.

On this clone: What it binds is unknown.

The V and J ends lost 4 bases and 8 bases respectively, with 14 bases between them. The CDR3 loop spans 13 amino acids. CDR1 and CDR2 from the germline V gene are PRHDT and FYEKMQ (reference sequence). Time point meaning: after dendritic cell vaccination, including at tumor progression/relapse. Whole-study findings and limits: Complete blood and tumor specimen sets were limited to few patients.

The PCR used 60 V beta and 13 J beta primers. Sequencing used immunoSEQ multiplex PCR; TCRdb keeps in-frame clones, though not all of them. The table records about 65,000 clones, about 89% of them present only once. The origin of this receptor is a human donor with glioblastoma. Sequencing was performed on blood, taken after dendritic cell vaccination. The chain uses TRBV13 and TRBJ1-2; maybe TRBD1 (6 bases). The CDR3 coding sequence is TGTGCCAGCAGCTCCTCGAGGGGGAGCGGCTACACCTTC. Encoded protein: CASSSSRGSGYTF.